The entry below describes one T cell receptor (beta chain). Investigators profiled TCR beta VDJ and CDR3 from genomic DNA template. Via MiXCR, TCRdb re-called the reads, giving one row per CDR3 protein. The sample includes 150,000 or so distinct CDR3 sequences, around 43% seen only once; the top ten take 2.5% to 4%. This CDR3 has 13 amino acids. CDR1 and CDR2 from the germline V gene are LNHDA and SQIVND (reference sequence). The V segment lost 9 bases and the J segment 8 bases; nucleotides outside the gene matches: 7. The sample belongs to a study of CD8+CD57+ T cells in acquired aplastic anemia. The patients chosen for sequencing had shown expansion of CD8+CD57+ cells (detected by flow cytometry).

The V and J genes are TRBV19 and TRBJ1-2; TRBD1 aligns across 12 bases. The source of this sequence is a human donor with aplastic anemia. Sequencing used sorted CD4+, CD8+, or CD8+CD57+ T cells (not recorded which) from PBMCs. CDR3 nucleotides: TGTGCCAGCACCGGGACAGGGGGCTTCGGCTACACCTTC. Its protein is CASTGTGGFGYTF.